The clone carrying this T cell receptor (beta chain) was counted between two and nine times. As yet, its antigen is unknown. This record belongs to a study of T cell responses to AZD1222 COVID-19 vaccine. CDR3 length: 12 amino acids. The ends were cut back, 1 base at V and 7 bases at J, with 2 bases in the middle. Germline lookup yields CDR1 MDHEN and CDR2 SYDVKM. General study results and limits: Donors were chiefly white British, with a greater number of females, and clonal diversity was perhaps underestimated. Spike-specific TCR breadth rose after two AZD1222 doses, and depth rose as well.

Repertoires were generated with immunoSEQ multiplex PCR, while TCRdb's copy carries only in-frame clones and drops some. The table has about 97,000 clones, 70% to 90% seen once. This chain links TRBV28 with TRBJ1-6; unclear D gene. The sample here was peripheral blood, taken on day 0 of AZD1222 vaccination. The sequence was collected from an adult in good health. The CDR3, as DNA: TGTGCCAGCAGTTTATTAAATTCACCCCTCCACTTT. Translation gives CASSLLNSPLHF.